The clone carrying this T cell receptor beta chain was found once. Its antigen is as yet unknown. The sample belongs to a study of blood T cells in healthy people across ages. Study-level points and caveats: Significant beta diversity loss was already apparent by age around 36, declining roughly linearly. Strong correlation was found linking TCR beta diversity to naive T cell percentage.

Each sample gave at least 6 million isolated PBMCs. A sample-barcoded 5' primer and a J-beta primer mix were used in a second PCR of roughly 7 to 11 cycles. TCRdb fed the 5' RACE reads into MiXCR, producing one record per CDR3 protein. The sample lists approximately 1.5 million distinct CDR3 sequences, roughly 43% occurring once. With 0 bases removed from V and 7 bases from J, the gap between germline ends came to 19 bases. Germline V gives CDR1 SGHAT, CDR2 FQDESV (reference sequence). The CDR3 extends over 16 amino acids. The chain uses TRBV11-1 and TRBJ2-7; D is ambiguous. The specimen was blood. The sequence was collected from a woman under 30 in good health. The CDR3 DNA reads TGTGCCAGCAGCTTAGCGGGGTACCCCGGCTCTAATGAGCAGTACTTC. Its protein product is CASSLAGYPGSNEQYF.